Below are 17 T cell receptor beta chains sequenced from a single sample in a study of naive and memory T cell subsets. Two oligonucleotides, mixed equimolar, formed the beta constant-region primer covering TRBC1 and TRBC2. Each CDR3 protein gets one entry after TCRdb re-called the UMI-ligation and nested PCR reads with MiXCR. The sample records tens of thousands of distinct CDR3 sequences, about an eighth being singletons. Sequencing used central memory CD4+ T cells from blood. The receptor source for this set is a human donor in good health.

V and J are TRBV5-5 and TRBJ1-2; TRBD1 is a possible D gene (5 bases). Looked up from germline, CDR1 is SGHKS and CDR2 is YYEKEE (reference sequence). This CDR3 contains 14 residues. V lost 4 bases to trimming and J lost 5 bases, with 15 bases between them. In nucleotides, the CDR3 is TGTGCCAGCAGCGCAGGTCAGGGTGGGTATGGCTACACCTTC. Its protein is CASSAGQGGYGYTF.

This clonotype appeared many times. The chain combines TRBV20-1 with TRBJ2-4, with 7 nucleotides matching TRBD1. Germline values: CDR1 DFQATT, CDR2 SNEGSKA (reference sequence). This CDR3 contains 12 residues. The junction had 4 bases not matched to a gene; V was cut back by 4 bases and J by 7 bases. CDR3 sequence reads: CSATPGQNIQYF. CDR3 nucleotides: TGCAGTGCTACTCCGGGACAGAACATTCAGTACTTC.

The genes are TRBV15 and TRBJ2-7; D is ambiguous. CDR1 is LNHNV and CDR2 is YYDKDF in the germline V gene (reference sequence). V was cut by 0 bases and J by 3 bases, with 9 bases left in between. The CDR3 is 14 amino acids. CDR3 nucleotides: TGTGCCACCAGCAGAGATAGTGGGCTCTACGAGCAGTACTTC. This sequence encodes CATSRDSGLYEQYF.

This clonotype was recorded many times. The CDR3 bases are TGTGCCAGCAACGACGGGGAGACCCAGTACTTC. Encoded protein: CASNDGETQYF. The chain joins TRBV6-5 to TRBJ2-5, with D unresolved. Trimming removed 7 bases at V and 5 bases at J, with 8 bases between. This CDR3 is 11 amino acids long. Germline-derived CDR1 and CDR2 are MNHEY and SVGAGI.

The CDR3 sequence is CSVEGAGSGANVLTF. The CDR3 nucleotides are TGCAGCGTTGAAGGAGCAGGGTCTGGGGCCAACGTCCTGACTTTC. The genes are TRBV29-1 and TRBJ2-6; tentative D call: TRBD1 (5 bases). The germline V gene encodes CDR1 SQVTM and CDR2 ANQGSEA. This CDR3 has 15 amino acids. Trimming removed 1 base from V and 1 base from J, with 8 bases in between. Filled out from reference TRBV29-1 and TRBJ2-6, the complete variable domain reads SAVISQKPSRDICQRGTSLTIQCQVDSQVTMMFWYRQQPGQSLTLIATANQGSEATYESGFVIDKFPISRPNLTFSTLTVSNMSPEDSSIYLCSVEGAGSGANVLTFGAGSRLTVL.

This clonotype was observed once. This chain joins TRBV19 and TRBJ1-1; 7 bases align to TRBD1. The V and J ends lost 5 bases and 0 bases, in that order; junction bases with no gene match: 6. Germline V gene data show CDR1 as LNHDA and CDR2 as SQIVND (reference sequence). This CDR3 has 15 residues. CDR3 protein: CASSPPTGLNTEAFF. In DNA form, the CDR3 reads TGTGCCAGTAGTCCACCGACAGGGTTGAACACTGAAGCTTTCTTT. The whole variable domain, filled in from reference TRBV19 and TRBJ1-1, reads DGGITQSPKYLFRKEGQNVTLSCEQNLNHDAMYWYRQDPGQGLRLIYYSQIVNDFQKGDIAEGYSVSREKKESFPLTVTSAQKNPTAFYLCASSPPTGLNTEAFFGQGTRLTVV.

This clonotype was seen only a few times. V and J are TRBV11-2 and TRBJ2-3, with 10 nucleotides matching TRBD1. Losses at the gene ends were 0 bases for V and 5 bases for J; bases not matched to a gene: 8. The CDR3 extends over 17 amino acids. CDR1 SGHAT and CDR2 FQNNGV come from the germline V gene. CDR3 region: CASSLEFRDRGQDTQYF. In DNA form, the CDR3 reads TGTGCCAGCAGCTTAGAATTCCGGGACAGGGGACAAGATACGCAGTATTTT.

This clonotype was picked up a small number of times. The rearrangement joins TRBV7-9 to TRBJ1-2, with 9 bases identical to TRBD1. Germline V gene lookup returns CDR1 SEHNR and CDR2 FQNEAQ (reference sequence). CDR3 size: 15 residues. Trimming removed 5 bases from V and 6 bases from J; junction bases left unmatched: 10. The CDR3 protein is CASSLQRDRVDGYTF. The CDR3, as DNA: TGTGCCAGCAGCCTTCAACGGGACAGGGTGGATGGCTACACCTTC.

This clonotype was seen at least ten times. The V and J genes are TRBV7-8 and TRBJ2-3; TRBD1 matches 8 bases. Germline CDR1 and CDR2: SGHVS and FQNEAQ. The CDR3 is 13 amino acids. V lost 4 bases, J lost 4 bases, and 1 base stayed unmatched. CDR3 DNA sequence: TGTGCCAGCAGCTGGACAGGGCCAGATACGCAGTATTTT. Translating gives CASSWTGPDTQYF.

This clonotype was counted only a few times. The chain couples TRBV29-1 to TRBJ1-2; 7 nucleotides match TRBD1. The CDR3 contains 13 residues. Germline CDR1 reads SQVTM; CDR2 reads ANQGSEA. The ends lost 6 bases at V and 4 bases at J; junction bases unmatched: 8. Written as DNA, the CDR3 is TGCAGCGTGTCAACAGGGGTGGCCTATGGCTACACCTTC. Translated: CSVSTGVAYGYTF.

This clonotype was observed a handful of times. V is TRBV25-1 and J is TRBJ1-5, with 7 bases that match TRBD1. V gave up 9 bases and J gave up 2 bases; unmatched junction bases: 4. Germline CDR1 reads MGHDK; CDR2 reads SYGVNS. The CDR3 has 13 amino acids. CDR3 sequence (DNA): TGTGCCAGTAGGGGGACAGGCAATCAGCCCCAGCATTTT. This gives the protein CASRGTGNQPQHF.

The chain joins TRBV5-1 to TRBJ2-4, with TRBD1 matching over 9 bases. CDR1 is SGHRS and CDR2 is YFSETQ in the germline V gene. This CDR3 comprises 14 residues. After removal of 4 bases from V and 8 bases from J, the junction contained 7 bases not matched to a gene. The CDR3 sequence is CASSPGQGGYIQYF. The CDR3, as DNA: TGCGCCAGCAGCCCGGGACAGGGCGGCTACATTCAGTACTTC.

The CDR3: CASSFLGSGYTF. The CDR3, as DNA: TGTGCCAGCAGTTTTCTCGGTTCGGGCTACACCTTC. The chain carries TRBV12-3 or TRBV12-4 and TRBJ1-2; D is uncertain. This CDR3 spans 12 amino acids. Trimming shortened V by 3 bases and J by 8 bases, and 10 bases separated the two germline ends.

This clonotype has only a few counts. V usage is TRBV4-3 and J usage is TRBJ1-5, with D perhaps TRBD1 (6 bases). Germline lookup yields CDR1 LGHNA and CDR2 YSLEER. Trimming left V 0 bases short and J 9 bases short, with 12 bases between. The CDR3 is 14 amino acids. The CDR3 sequence is CASSQDRGYGPQHF. In DNA form, the CDR3 reads TGCGCCAGCAGCCAAGATAGGGGGTATGGGCCCCAGCATTTT.

This clonotype was detected ten times or more. The V and J genes are TRBV6-5 and TRBJ2-3, with D tentatively TRBD1 or TRBD2 (5 bases each). The germline V gene encodes CDR1 MNHEY and CDR2 SVGAGI. V lost 4 bases, J lost 3 bases, and 11 bases lay in between. The CDR3 spans 14 residues. CDR3 region: CASSWDGKTDTQYF. Here the CDR3 DNA reads TGTGCCAGCAGTTGGGACGGCAAAACAGATACGCAGTATTTT.

This clonotype was detected only a few times. This rearrangement joins TRBV20-1 to TRBJ1-1; tentatively, D is TRBD1 (5 bases). V was clipped by 8 bases and J by 8 bases, with 18 bases between them. Germline values: CDR1 DFQATT, CDR2 SNEGSKA (reference sequence). This CDR3 region has 12 residues. The DNA of the CDR3 is TGCAGTCCGTCCGGGGCAGCCGGAGAAGCTTTCTTT. Its translation is CSPSGAAGEAFF.

This chain joins TRBV27 and TRBJ2-3, with 8 positions matching TRBD2. The CDR3 contains 14 residues. The V gene end was trimmed by 5 bases and the J gene end by 5 bases; junction bases not matched to a gene: 6. From germline, CDR1 is MNHEY and CDR2 SMNVEV (reference sequence). The CDR3, as DNA: TGTGCCAGCAGTCCCCGGGAGGGCCGAGATACGCAGTATTTT. Protein: CASSPREGRDTQYF.